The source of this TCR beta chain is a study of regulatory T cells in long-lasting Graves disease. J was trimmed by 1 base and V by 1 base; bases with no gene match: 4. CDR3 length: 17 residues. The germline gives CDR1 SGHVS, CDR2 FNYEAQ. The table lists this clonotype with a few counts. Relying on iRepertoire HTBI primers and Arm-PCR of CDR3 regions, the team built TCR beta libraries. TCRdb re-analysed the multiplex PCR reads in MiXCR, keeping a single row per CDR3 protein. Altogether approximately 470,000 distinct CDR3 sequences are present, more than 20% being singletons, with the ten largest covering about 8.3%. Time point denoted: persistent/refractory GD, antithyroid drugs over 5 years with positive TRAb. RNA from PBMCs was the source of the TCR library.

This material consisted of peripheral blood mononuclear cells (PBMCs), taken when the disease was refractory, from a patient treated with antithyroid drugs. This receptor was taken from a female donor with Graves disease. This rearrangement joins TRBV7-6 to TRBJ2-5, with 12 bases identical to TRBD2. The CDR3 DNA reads TGTGCCAGCAGCTTAGAGGCTAGCGGGGGGGGCCAAGAGACCCAGTACTTC. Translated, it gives CASSLEASGGGQETQYF. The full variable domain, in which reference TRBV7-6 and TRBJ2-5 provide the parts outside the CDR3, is GAGVSQSPRYKVTKRGQDVALRCDPISGHVSLYWYRQALGQGPEFLTYFNYEAQQDKSGLPNDRFSAERPEGSISTLTIQRTEQRDSAMYRCASSLEASGGGQETQYFGPGTRLLVL.